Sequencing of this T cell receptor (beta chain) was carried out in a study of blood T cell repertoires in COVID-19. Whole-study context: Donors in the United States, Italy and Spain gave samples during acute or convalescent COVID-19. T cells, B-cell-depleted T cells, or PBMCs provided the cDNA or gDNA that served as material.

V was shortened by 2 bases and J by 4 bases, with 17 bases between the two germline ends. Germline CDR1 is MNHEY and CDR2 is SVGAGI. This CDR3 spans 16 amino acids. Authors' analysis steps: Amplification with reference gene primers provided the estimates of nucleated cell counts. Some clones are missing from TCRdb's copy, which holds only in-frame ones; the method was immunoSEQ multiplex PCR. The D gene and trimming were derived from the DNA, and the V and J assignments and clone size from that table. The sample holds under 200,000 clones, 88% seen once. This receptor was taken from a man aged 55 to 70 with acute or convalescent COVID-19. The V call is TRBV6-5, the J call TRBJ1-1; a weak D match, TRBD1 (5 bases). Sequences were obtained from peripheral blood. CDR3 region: CASSYKSGPLGTEAFF. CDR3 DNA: TGTGCCAGCAGTTACAAGTCAGGGCCCCTGGGCACTGAAGCTTTCTTT.